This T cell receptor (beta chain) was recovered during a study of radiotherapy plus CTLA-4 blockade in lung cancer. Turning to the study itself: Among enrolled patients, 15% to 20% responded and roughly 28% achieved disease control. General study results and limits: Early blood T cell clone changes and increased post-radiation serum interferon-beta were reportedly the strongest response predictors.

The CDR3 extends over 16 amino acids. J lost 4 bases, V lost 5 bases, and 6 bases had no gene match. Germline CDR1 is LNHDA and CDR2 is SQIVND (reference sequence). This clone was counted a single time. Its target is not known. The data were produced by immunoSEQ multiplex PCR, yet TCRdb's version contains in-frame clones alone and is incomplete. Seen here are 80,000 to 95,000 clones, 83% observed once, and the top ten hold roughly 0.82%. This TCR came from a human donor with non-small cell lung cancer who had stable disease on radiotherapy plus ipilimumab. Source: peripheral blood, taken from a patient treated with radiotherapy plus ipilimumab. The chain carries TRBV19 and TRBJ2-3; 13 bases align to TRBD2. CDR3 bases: TGTGCCAGTAGTCCTCGGACTAGCGGGAGACCAGATACGCAGTATTTT. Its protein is CASSPRTSGRPDTQYF.